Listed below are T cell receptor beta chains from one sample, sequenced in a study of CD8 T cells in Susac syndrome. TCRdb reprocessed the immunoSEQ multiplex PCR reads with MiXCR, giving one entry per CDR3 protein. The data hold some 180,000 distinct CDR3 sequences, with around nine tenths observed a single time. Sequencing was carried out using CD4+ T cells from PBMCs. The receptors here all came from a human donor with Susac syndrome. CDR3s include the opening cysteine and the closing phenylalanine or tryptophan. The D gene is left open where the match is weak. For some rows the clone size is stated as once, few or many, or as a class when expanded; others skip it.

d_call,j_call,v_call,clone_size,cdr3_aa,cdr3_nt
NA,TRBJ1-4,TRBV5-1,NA,CASSLATATNEKLFF,TGCGCCAGCAGCTTGGCCACAGCAACTAATGAAAAACTGTTTTTT
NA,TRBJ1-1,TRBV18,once,CASSPAQGSNTEAFF,TGTGCCAGCTCACCAGCCCAGGGATCGAACACTGAAGCTTTCTTT
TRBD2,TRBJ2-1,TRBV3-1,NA,CASSHKRTSEQFF,TGTGCCAGCAGCCATAAACGGACTAGCGAGCAGTTCTTC
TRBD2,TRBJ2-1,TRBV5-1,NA,CASRGLAGEGNEQFF,TGCGCCAGCAGGGGACTAGCGGGAGAGGGGAATGAGCAGTTCTTC
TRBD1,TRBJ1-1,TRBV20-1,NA,CSAREGQRNTEAFF,TGCAGTGCTAGAGAGGGACAGCGGAACACTGAAGCTTTCTTT
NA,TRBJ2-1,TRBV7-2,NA,CASSFFGDEQFF,TGTGCCAGCAGCTTTTTCGGGGATGAGCAGTTCTTC
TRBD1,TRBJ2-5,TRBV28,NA,CASSSGTGLETQYF,TGTGCCAGCAGTTCCGGGACAGGGTTAGAGACCCAGTACTTC
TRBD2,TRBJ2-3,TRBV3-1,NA,CASRTSGGADTQYF,TGTGCCAGCAGAACTAGCGGGGGGGCGGATACGCAGTATTTT
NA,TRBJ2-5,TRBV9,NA,CASSVGIQETQYF,TGTGCCAGCAGCGTAGGGATCCAAGAGACCCAGTACTTC
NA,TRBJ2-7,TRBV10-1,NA,CASSDSGTSYEQYF,TGCGCCAGCAGTGATTCAGGTACCTCCTACGAGCAGTACTTC
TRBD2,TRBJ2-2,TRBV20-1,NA,CSARGSGRATGELFF,TGCAGTGCTAGGGGTAGCGGGAGGGCCACCGGGGAGCTGTTTTTT
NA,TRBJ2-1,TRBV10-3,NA,CAIRPGATNNEQFF,TGTGCCATCAGGCCCGGTGCGACAAACAATGAGCAGTTCTTC
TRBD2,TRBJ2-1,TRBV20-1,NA,CSATGLPYYNEQFF,TGCAGTGCTACGGGACTACCATACTACAATGAGCAGTTCTTC
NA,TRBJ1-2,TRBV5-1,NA,CASSLGQRNGYTF,TGCGCCAGCAGCTTGGGACAGCGGAATGGCTACACCTTC
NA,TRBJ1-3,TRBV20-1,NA,CSATRSSGNTIYF,TGCAGTGCTACCAGGAGCTCTGGAAACACCATATATTTT
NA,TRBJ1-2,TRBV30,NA,CARDGYTF,TGTGCCCGCGATGGCTACACCTTC
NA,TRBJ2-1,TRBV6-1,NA,CASSVGGLSYNEQFF,TGTGCCAGCAGTGTCGGGGGGCTCTCCTACAATGAGCAGTTCTTC
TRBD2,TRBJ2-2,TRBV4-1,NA,CASSQTPLAGGTGELFF,TGCGCCAGCAGCCAAACCCCCCTAGCGGGAGGTACCGGGGAGCTGTTTTTT
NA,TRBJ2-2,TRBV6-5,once,CASSYLGQSQNTGELFF,TGTGCCAGCAGTTACTTAGGACAGAGCCAAAACACCGGGGAGCTGTTTTTT
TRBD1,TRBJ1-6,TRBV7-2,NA,CTSSDRVLFGLSPLHF,TGTACCAGCAGCGACAGGGTTCTATTTGGCCTTTCACCCCTCCACTTT
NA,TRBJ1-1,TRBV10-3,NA,CASRTETMNTEAFF,TGTGCCTCAAGGACAGAAACTATGAACACTGAAGCTTTCTTT
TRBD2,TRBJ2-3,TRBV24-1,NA,CATSEGTSGTDTQYF,TGTGCCACCAGTGAAGGGACTAGCGGCACAGATACGCAGTATTTT